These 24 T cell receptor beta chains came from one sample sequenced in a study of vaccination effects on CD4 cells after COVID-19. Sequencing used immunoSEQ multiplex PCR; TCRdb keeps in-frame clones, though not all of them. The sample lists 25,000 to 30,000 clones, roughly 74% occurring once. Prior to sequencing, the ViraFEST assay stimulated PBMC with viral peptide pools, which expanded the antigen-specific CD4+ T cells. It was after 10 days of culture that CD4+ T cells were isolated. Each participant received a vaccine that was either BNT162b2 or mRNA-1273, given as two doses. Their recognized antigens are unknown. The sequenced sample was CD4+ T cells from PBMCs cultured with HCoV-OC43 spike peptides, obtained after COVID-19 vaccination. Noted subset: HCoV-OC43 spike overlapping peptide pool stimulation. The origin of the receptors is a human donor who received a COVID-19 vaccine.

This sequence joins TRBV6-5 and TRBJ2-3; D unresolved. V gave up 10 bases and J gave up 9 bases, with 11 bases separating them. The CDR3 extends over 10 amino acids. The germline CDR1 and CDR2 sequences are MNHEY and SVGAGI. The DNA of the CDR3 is TGTGCCATTCTAGACGGGACGCAGTATTTT. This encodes CAILDGTQYF.

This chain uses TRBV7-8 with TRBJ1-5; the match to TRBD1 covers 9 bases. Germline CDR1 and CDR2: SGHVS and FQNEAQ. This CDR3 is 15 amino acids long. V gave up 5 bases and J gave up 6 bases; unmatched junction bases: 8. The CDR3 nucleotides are TGTGCCAGCAGCCTTAGGGGACAGGGACGTCAGCCCCAGCATTTT. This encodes CASSLRGQGRQPQHF.

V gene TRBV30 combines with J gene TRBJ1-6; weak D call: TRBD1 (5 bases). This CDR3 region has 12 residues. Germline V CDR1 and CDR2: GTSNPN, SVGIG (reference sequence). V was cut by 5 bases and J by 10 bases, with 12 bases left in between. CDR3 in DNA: TGTGCCTGGGCCTGGGCAGGGTCACCCCTCCACTTT. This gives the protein CAWAWAGSPLHF.

The CDR3: CAWSVGGGGRNEQFF. The CDR3 nucleotides read TGTGCCTGGAGTGTAGGCGGGGGGGGAAGGAATGAGCAGTTCTTC. The V and J genes are TRBV30 and TRBJ2-1, with TRBD2 identical over 9 bases. J was trimmed by 7 bases and V by 0 bases; bases with no gene match: 7. Germline V gives CDR1 GTSNPN, CDR2 SVGIG (reference sequence). The CDR3 consists of 15 residues.

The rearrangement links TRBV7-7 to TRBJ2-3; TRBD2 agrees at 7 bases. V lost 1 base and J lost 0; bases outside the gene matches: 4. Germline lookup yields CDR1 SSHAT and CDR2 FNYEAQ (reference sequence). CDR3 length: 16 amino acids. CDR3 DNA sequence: TGTGCCAGCAGCTTAGGGTCTAGCGGTAGCACAGATACGCAGTATTTT. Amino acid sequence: CASSLGSSGSTDTQYF.

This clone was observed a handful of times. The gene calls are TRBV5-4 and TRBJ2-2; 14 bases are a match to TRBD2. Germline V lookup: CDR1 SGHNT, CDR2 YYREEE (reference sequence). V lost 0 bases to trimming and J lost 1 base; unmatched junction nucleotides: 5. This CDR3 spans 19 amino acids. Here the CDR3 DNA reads TGTGCCAGCAGCTTGGGAGGACTAGCGGGGGGAAGGAACACCGGGGAGCTGTTTTTT. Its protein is CASSLGGLAGGRNTGELFF.

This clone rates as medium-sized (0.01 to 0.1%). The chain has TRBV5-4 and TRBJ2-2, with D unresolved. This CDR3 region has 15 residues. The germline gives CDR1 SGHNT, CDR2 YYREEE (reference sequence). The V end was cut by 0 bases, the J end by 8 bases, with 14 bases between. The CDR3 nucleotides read TGTGCCAGCAGCTTGGAGGGCTTCCAAGGTGGGGAGCTGTTTTTT. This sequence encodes CASSLEGFQGGELFF.

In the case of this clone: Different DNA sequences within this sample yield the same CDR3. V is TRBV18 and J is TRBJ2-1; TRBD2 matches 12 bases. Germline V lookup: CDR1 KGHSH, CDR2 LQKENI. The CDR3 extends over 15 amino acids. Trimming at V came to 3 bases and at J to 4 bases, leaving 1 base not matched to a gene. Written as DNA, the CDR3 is TGTGCCAGCTCACCCGGACTAGCGGGATACAATGAGCAGTTCTTC. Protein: CASSPGLAGYNEQFF.

CDR3 residues: CASIPTSGSRRTGELFF. The CDR3 bases are TGTGCCAGCATCCCGACTAGCGGGAGTCGGCGCACCGGGGAGCTGTTTTTT. The V gene is TRBV11-2, the J gene TRBJ2-2; 12 bases line up with TRBD2. The J segment lost 4 bases and the V segment lost 7 bases, leaving 10 bases of the junction unmatched. Germline V gene lookup returns CDR1 SGHAT and CDR2 FQNNGV. CDR3 length equals 17 residues. Drawing the rest from reference TRBV11-2 and TRBJ2-2, the complete variable domain is EAGVAQSPRYKIIEKRQSVAFWCNPISGHATLYWYQQILGQGPKLLIQFQNNGVVDDSQLPKDRFSAERLKGVDSTLKIQPAKLEDSAVYLCASIPTSGSRRTGELFFGEGSRLTVL.

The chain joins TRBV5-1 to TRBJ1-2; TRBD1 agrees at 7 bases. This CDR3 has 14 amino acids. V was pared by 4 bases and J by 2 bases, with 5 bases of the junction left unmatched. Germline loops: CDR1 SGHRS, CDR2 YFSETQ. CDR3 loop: CASSPRDSNYGYTF. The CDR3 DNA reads TGCGCCAGCAGCCCCCGGGACAGCAACTATGGCTACACCTTC.

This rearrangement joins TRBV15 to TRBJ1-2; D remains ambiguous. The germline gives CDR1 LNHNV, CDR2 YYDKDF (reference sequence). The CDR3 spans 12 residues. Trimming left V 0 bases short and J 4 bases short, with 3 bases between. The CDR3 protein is CATSRDTYGYTF. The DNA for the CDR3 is TGTGCCACCAGCAGAGACACCTATGGCTACACCTTC.

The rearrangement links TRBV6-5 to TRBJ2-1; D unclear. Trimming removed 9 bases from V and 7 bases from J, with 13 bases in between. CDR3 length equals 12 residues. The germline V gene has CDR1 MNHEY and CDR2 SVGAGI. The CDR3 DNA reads TGTGCCAGTGACCCGCTGGGGAATGAGCAGTTCTTC. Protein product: CASDPLGNEQFF.

CDR3 nucleotide sequence: TGTGCCAGCAGTGACTCGACAGGGGGCGCAGATACGCAGTATTTT. Translating gives CASSDSTGGADTQYF. This rearrangement joins TRBV6-4 to TRBJ2-3; 10 nucleotides line up with TRBD1. CDR3 length equals 15 residues. The trim removed 0 bases at V and 4 bases at J, leaving 1 base unmatched. CDR1 and CDR2 (germline): MRHNA, SNTAGT.

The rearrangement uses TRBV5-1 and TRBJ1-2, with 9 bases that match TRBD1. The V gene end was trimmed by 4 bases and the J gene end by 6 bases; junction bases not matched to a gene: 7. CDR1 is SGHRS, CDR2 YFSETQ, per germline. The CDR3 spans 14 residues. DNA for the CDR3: TGCGCCAGCAGCCACCGGGACAGGGACGATGGCTACACCTTC. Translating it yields CASSHRDRDDGYTF.

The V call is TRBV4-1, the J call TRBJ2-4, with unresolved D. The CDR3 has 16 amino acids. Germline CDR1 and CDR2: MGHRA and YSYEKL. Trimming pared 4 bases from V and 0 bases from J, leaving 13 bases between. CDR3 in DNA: TGCGCCAGCAGCCCGGGCCAGCCACTAGCCAAAAACATTCAGTACTTC. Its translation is CASSPGQPLAKNIQYF.

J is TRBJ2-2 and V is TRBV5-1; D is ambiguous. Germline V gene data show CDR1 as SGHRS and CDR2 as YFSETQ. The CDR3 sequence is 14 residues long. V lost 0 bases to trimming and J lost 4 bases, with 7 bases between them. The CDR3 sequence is CASSLDVGTGELFF. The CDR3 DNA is TGCGCCAGCAGCTTGGATGTCGGCACCGGGGAGCTGTTTTTT.

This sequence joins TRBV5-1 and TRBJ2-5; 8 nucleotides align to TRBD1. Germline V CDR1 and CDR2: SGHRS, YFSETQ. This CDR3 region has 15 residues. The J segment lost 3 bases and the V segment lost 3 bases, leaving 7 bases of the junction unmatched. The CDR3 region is CASSWATGVEETQYF. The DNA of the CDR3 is TGCGCCAGCAGCTGGGCGACAGGGGTGGAAGAGACCCAGTACTTC.

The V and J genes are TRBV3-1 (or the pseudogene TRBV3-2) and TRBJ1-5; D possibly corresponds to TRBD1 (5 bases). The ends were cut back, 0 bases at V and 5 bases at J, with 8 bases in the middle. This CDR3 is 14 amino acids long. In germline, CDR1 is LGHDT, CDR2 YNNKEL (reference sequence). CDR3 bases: TGTGCCAGCAGCCAAGATATGGGGGATCAGCCCCAGCATTTT. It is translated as CASSQDMGDQPQHF.

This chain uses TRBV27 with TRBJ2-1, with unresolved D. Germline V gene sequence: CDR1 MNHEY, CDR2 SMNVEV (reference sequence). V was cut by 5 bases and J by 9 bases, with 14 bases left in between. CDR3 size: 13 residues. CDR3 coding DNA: TGTGCCAGCAGTCCCCTCCTTAGTGGTGAGCAGTTCTTC. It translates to CASSPLLSGEQFF.

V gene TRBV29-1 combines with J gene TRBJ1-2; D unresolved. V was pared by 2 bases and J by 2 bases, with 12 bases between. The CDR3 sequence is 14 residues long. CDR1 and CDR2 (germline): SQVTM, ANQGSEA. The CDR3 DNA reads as TGCAGCGTTGAACCACAGATGATCAACTATGGCTACACCTTC. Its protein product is CSVEPQMINYGYTF.

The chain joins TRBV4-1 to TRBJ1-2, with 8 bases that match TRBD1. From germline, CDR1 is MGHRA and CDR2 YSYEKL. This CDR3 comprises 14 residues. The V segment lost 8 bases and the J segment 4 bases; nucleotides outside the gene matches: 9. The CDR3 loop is CASGDRTGRYGYTF. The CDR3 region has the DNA TGCGCCAGCGGGGATAGGACAGGGCGCTATGGCTACACCTTC.

CDR3 region: CASSYREGTEAFF. CDR3 in DNA: TGTGCCAGCAGTTACAGGGAAGGGACTGAAGCTTTCTTT. The chain links TRBV27 to TRBJ1-1, with a tentative D call TRBD1 (6 bases). This CDR3 is 13 amino acids long. V shed 4 bases and J shed 5 bases, with 11 bases lying between them. The V gene's germline CDR1 is MNHEY and CDR2 SMNVEV (reference sequence).

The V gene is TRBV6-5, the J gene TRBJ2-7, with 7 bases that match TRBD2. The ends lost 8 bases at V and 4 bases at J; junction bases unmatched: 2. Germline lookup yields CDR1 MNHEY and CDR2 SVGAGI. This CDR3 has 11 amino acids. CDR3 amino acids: CASVGGYEQYF. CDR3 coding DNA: TGTGCCAGCGTGGGGGGGTACGAGCAGTACTTC.

CDR3 residues: CASSLLPLDRDGSQPQHF. For the CDR3, the DNA is TGTGCCAGCAGCCTCCTCCCCCTCGACAGGGACGGCTCTCAGCCCCAGCATTTT. This chain connects TRBV3-1 (or the pseudogene TRBV3-2) to TRBJ1-5; TRBD1 aligns across 7 bases. Trimming at V came to 4 bases and at J to 6 bases, leaving 18 bases not matched to a gene. This CDR3 contains 18 residues. Per germline, CDR1 LGHDT and CDR2 YNNKEL (reference sequence).